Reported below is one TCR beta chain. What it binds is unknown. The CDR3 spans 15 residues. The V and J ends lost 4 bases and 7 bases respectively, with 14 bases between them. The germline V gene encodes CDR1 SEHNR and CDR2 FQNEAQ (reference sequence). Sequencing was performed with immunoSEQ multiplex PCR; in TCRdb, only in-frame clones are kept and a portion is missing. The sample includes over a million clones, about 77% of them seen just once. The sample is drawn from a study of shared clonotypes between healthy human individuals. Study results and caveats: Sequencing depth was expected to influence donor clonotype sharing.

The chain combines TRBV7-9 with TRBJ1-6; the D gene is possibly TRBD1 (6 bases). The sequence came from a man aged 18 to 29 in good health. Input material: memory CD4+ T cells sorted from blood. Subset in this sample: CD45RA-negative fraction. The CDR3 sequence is CASSYRDILNSPLHF. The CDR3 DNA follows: TGTGCCAGCAGCTACCGGGACATCCTCAATTCACCCCTCCACTTT.